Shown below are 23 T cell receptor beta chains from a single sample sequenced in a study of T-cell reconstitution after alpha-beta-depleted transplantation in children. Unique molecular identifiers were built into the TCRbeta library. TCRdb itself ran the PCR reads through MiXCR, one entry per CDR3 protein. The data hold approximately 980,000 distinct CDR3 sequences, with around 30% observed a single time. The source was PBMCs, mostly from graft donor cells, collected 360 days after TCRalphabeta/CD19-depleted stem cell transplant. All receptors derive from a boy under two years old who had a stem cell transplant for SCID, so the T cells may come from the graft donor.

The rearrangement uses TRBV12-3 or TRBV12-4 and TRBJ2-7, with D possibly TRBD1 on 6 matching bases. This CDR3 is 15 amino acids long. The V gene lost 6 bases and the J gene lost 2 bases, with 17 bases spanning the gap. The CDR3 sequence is CASRLSGTPTYEQYF. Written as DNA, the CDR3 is TGTGCCAGCAGGCTATCCGGGACACCTACCTACGAGCAGTACTTC.

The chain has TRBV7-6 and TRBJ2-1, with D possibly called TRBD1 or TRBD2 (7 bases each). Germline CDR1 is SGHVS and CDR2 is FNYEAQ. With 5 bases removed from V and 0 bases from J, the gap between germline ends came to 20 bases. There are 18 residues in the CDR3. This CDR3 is CASSPRGGGFGSYNEQFF. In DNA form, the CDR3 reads TGTGCCAGCAGCCCCAGGGGGGGCGGGTTCGGCTCCTACAATGAGCAGTTCTTC.

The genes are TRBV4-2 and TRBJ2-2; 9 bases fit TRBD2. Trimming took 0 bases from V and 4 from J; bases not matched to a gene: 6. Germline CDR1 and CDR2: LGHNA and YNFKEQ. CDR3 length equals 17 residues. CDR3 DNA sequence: TGTGCCAGCAGCCAAGATGGACCTAGCGGGGTCACCGGGGAGCTGTTTTTT. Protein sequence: CASSQDGPSGVTGELFF.

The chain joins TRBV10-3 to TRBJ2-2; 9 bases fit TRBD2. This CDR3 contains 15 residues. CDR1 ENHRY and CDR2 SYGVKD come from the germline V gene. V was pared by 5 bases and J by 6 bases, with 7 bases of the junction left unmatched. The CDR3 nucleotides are TGTGCCATCAGTCAACCTAGCGGGATTGCCGGGGAGCTGTTTTTT. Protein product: CAISQPSGIAGELFF.

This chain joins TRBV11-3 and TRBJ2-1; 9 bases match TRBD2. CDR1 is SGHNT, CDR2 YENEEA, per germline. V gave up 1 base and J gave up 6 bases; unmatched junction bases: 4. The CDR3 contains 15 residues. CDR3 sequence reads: CASSLGGGGANEQFF. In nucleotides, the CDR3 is TGTGCCAGCAGCTTAGGAGGCGGGGGGGCCAATGAGCAGTTCTTC.

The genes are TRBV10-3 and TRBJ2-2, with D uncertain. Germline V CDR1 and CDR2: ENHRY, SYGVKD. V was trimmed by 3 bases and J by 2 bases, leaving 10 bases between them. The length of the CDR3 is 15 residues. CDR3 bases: TGTGCCATCAGTGATTTCTACACTAACACCGGGGAGCTGTTTTTT. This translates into CAISDFYTNTGELFF.

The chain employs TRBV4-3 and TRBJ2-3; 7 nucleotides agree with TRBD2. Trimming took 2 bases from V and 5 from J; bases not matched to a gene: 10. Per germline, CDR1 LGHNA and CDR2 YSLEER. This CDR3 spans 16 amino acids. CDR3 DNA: TGCGCCAGCAGCCAATTGAAAGCGGGGAAGGTAGATACGCAGTATTTT. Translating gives CASSQLKAGKVDTQYF.

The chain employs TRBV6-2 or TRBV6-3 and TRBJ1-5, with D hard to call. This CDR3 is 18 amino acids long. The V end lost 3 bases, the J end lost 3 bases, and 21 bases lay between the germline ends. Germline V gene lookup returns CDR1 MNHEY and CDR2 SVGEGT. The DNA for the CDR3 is TGTGCCAGCAGTTATAGGATAGGGTGGGATATGGCCAATCAGCCCCAGCATTTT. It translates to CASSYRIGWDMANQPQHF.

The CDR3 nucleotides read TGTGCCAGCAGTTATGCCGCAATGGGCAAAAACATTCAGTACTTC. Translating it yields CASSYAAMGKNIQYF. This chain links TRBV6-2 or TRBV6-3 with TRBJ2-4; D is ambiguous. The germline V gene encodes CDR1 MNHEY and CDR2 SVGEGT. V was pared by 3 bases and J by 3 bases, with 12 bases between. The CDR3 length is 15 residues.

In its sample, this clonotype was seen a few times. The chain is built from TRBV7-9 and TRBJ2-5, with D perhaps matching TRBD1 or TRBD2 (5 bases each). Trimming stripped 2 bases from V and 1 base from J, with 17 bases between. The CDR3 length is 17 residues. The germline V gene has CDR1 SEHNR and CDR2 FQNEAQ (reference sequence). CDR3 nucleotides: TGTGCCAGCAGCTTAACCTCTTTACGGGACGCCCAAGAGACCCAGTACTTC. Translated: CASSLTSLRDAQETQYF.

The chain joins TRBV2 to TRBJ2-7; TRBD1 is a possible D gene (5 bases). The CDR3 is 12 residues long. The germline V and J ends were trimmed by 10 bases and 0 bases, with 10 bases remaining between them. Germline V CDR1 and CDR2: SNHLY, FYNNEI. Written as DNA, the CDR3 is TGTGCCATAAAGACAGTCTCCTACGAGCAGTACTTC. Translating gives CAIKTVSYEQYF.

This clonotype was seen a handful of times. The CDR3 DNA sequence: TGTGCCAGCAGCTTGCCGGGAACAGGCCCCTACGAGCAGTACTTC. Translation gives CASSLPGTGPYEQYF. The chain links TRBV5-6 to TRBJ2-7; D possibly matches TRBD1 or TRBD2 (5 bases each). V lost 1 base and J 2 bases, leaving 13 bases between the germline ends. This CDR3 has 15 amino acids. Germline values: CDR1 SGHDT, CDR2 YYEEEE.

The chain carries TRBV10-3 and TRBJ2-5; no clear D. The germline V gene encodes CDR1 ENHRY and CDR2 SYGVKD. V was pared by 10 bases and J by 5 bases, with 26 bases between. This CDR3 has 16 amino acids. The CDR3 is CATRKGSGLLRETQYF. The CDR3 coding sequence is TGTGCCACCAGGAAAGGGTCGGGTCTTCTCAGGGAGACCCAGTACTTC.

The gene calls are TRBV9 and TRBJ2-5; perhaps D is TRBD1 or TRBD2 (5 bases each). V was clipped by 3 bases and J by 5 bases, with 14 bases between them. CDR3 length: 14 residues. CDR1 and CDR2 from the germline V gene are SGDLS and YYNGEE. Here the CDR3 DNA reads TGTGCCAGCAGCGGGGACGCCCTTGGGGAGACCCAGTACTTC. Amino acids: CASSGDALGETQYF.

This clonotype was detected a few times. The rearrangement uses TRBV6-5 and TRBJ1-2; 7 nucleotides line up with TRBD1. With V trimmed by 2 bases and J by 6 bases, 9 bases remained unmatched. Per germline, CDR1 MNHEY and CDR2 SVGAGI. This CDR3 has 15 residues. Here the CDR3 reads CASSYLRSGGDGYTF. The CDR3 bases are TGTGCCAGCAGTTACCTCAGATCAGGGGGTGATGGCTACACCTTC.

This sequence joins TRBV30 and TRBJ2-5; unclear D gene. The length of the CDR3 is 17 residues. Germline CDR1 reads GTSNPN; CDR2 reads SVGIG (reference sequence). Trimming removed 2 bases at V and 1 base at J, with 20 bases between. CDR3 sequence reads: CAWSSLGLATFQETQYF. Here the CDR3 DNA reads TGTGCCTGGAGTTCCCTTGGGTTAGCTACCTTCCAAGAGACCCAGTACTTC.

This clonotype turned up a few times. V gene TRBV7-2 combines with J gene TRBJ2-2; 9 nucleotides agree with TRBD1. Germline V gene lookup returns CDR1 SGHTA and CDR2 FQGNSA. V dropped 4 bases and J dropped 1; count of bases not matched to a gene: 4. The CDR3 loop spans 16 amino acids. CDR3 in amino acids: CASSSQGAENTGELFF. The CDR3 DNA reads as TGTGCCAGCAGCTCACAGGGGGCGGAGAACACCGGGGAGCTGTTTTTT.

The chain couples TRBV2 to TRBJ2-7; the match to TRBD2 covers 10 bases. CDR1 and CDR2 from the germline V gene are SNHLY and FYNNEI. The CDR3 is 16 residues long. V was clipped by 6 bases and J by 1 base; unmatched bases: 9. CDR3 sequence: CASRGTELAGSYEQYF. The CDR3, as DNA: TGTGCCAGCAGGGGAACGGAACTAGCGGGGTCCTACGAGCAGTACTTC.

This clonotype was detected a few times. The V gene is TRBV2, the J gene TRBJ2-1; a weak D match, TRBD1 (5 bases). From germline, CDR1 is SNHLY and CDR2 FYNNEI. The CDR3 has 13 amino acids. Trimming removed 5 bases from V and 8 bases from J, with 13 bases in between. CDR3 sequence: CASSFDRLDEQFF. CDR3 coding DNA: TGTGCCAGCAGTTTCGACAGACTCGATGAGCAGTTCTTC.

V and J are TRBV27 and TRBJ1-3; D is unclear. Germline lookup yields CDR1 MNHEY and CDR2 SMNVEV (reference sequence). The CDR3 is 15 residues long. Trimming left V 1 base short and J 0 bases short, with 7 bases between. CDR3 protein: CASSLYWPSGNTIYF. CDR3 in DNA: TGTGCCAGCAGTTTATATTGGCCCTCTGGAAACACCATATATTTT.

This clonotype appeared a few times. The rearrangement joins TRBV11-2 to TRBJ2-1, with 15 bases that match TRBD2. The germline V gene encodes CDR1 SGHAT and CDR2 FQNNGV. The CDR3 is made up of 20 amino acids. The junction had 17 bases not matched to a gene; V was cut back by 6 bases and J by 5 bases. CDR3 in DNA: TGTGCCAGCAGATCGAGTAGGGGACTAGCGGGGGGCTTGGGGGACAATGAGCAGTTCTTC. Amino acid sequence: CASRSSRGLAGGLGDNEQFF.

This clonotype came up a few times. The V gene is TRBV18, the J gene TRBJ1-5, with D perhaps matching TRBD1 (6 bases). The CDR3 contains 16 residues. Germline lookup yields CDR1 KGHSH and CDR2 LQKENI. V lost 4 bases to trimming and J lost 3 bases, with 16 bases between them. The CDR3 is CASSLHPDSINQPQHF. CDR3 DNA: TGTGCCAGCTCACTTCACCCGGACAGTATCAATCAGCCCCAGCATTTT.

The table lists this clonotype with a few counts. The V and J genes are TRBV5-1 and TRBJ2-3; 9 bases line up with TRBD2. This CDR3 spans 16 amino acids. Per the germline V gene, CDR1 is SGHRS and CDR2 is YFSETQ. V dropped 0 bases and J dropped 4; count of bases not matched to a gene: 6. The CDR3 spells CASSLEAGGPSDTQYF. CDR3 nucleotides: TGCGCCAGCAGCTTGGAGGCGGGGGGGCCGTCAGATACGCAGTATTTT. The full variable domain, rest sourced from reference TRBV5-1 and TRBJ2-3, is KAGVTQTPRYLIKTRGQQVTLSCSPISGHRSVSWYQQTPGQGLQFLFEYFSETQRNKGNFPGRFSGRQFSNSRSEMNVSTLELGDSALYLCASSLEAGGPSDTQYFGPGTRLTVL.